This T cell receptor (beta chain) stems from a study of blood T cell repertoires in COVID-19. Study-wide background: The samples span acute and convalescent COVID-19 from the United States, Italy and Spain. T cells, B-cell-depleted T cells, or PBMCs provided the cDNA or gDNA that served as material.

The germline V gene has CDR1 SGHTA and CDR2 FQGNSA. V lost 5 bases and J 6 bases, leaving 19 bases between the germline ends. CDR3 length: 15 residues. Original methodology: Reference gene primer amplification yielded estimated nucleated cell counts. Here immunoSEQ multiplex PCR was the method, and the copy in TCRdb shows in-frame clones only, minus some. V and J calls and clone size come straight from that table; D and trimming were deduced from the DNA. This table holds hundreds of thousands of clones, 80% to 90% found once. The TCR originated in a woman in her forties or fifties who had recovered from COVID-19. This chain uses TRBV7-2 with TRBJ1-2; weak D call: TRBD1 (6 bases). Input material: peripheral blood. The CDR3 reads CASSPRGAPQDGYTF. In DNA form, the CDR3 reads TGTGCCAGCAGCCCACGGGGGGCGCCCCAGGATGGCTACACCTTC. The entire variable domain, with the rest obtained from reference TRBV7-2 and TRBJ1-2, is as follows: GAGVSQSPSNKVTEKGKDVELRCDPISGHTALYWYRQSLGQGLEFLIYFQGNSAPDKSGLPSDRFSAERTGGSVSTLTIQRTQQEDSAVYLCASSPRGAPQDGYTFGSGTRLTVV.